One and the same sample provided the 25 T cell receptor beta chains below, sequenced in a study of glioma-infiltrating T cells after dendritic cell vaccination. The method was immunoSEQ multiplex PCR; TCRdb's version includes in-frame clones alone and lacks a portion of them. The sample has fewer than 85,000 clones; roughly 80% are singletons. The sample in question was blood, obtained before dendritic cell vaccination. The receptors shown here come from a human donor with glioblastoma.

The V call is TRBV6-6, the J call TRBJ1-5, with D tentatively TRBD1 (6 bases). V shed 8 bases and J shed 8 bases, with 16 bases lying between them. Germline V gene lookup returns CDR1 MNHNY and CDR2 SVGAGI (reference sequence). The CDR3 consists of 13 residues. The CDR3 nucleotides read TGTGCCAGCTGCAGGGGCCTTGGGGAGCCCCAGCATTTT. Translating gives CASCRGLGEPQHF.

The V gene is TRBV29-1, the J gene TRBJ2-5, with 11 bases that match TRBD2. The CDR3 contains 11 residues. CDR1 is SQVTM and CDR2 is ANQGSEA in the germline V gene. V gave up 8 bases and J gave up 5 bases; unmatched junction bases: 1. The CDR3 nucleotides read TGCAGCAGGACTAGCGGGGAGACCCAGTACTTC. It translates to CSRTSGETQYF. The full variable domain, with the rest looked up from reference TRBV29-1 and TRBJ2-5, is SAVISQKPSRDICQRGTSLTIQCQVDSQVTMMFWYRQQPGQSLTLIATANQGSEATYESGFVIDKFPISRPNLTFSTLTVSNMSPEDSSIYLCSRTSGETQYFGPGTRLLVL.

This clone was found a few times. The rearrangement uses TRBV19 and TRBJ2-3; 9 bases are shared with TRBD2. The CDR3 totals 16 residues. V gave up 4 bases and J gave up 4 bases; unmatched junction bases: 9. Germline CDR1 is LNHDA and CDR2 is SQIVND (reference sequence). This CDR3 reads CASSTPRERGADTQYF. The CDR3 coding sequence is TGTGCCAGTAGTACCCCGAGGGAGCGGGGGGCAGATACGCAGTATTTT.

The CDR3 coding sequence is TGTGCCAGTAGTATAACAGGCCGCTACAATGAGCAGTTCTTC. Translated: CASSITGRYNEQFF. This chain joins TRBV19 and TRBJ2-1, with D perhaps matching TRBD1 (5 bases). From germline, CDR1 is LNHDA and CDR2 SQIVND (reference sequence). Trimming took off 2 bases at V and 3 bases at J, with 8 bases between the two ends. This CDR3 is built from 14 residues.

This clone turned up a few times. The rearrangement uses TRBV6-5 and TRBJ1-1; D gene ambiguous. Looked up from germline, CDR1 is MNHEY and CDR2 is SVGAGI. V lost 2 bases to trimming and J lost 7 bases, with 11 bases between them. The CDR3 totals 13 residues. The CDR3 DNA reads as TGTGCCAGCAGTTACGGACTAAGGTATGAAGCTTTCTTT. Protein: CASSYGLRYEAFF.

There are a few counts of this clone. The same CDR3 is also encoded by other DNA sequences in this sample. The J gene is TRBJ2-1, the V gene TRBV19; 11 bases are a match to TRBD2. Germline CDR1 and CDR2: LNHDA and SQIVND (reference sequence). V was pared by 1 base and J by 6 bases, with 2 bases of the junction left unmatched. This CDR3 region has 15 residues. CDR3 sequence reads: CASSIGLAGSNEQFF. The DNA for the CDR3 is TGTGCCAGTAGTATAGGACTAGCGGGGAGCAATGAGCAGTTCTTC.

The V gene is TRBV4-2, the J gene TRBJ2-3; TRBD2 matches at 10 bases. The CDR3 has 18 residues. CDR1 LGHNA and CDR2 YNFKEQ come from the germline V gene. The trim removed 0 bases at V and 4 bases at J, leaving 10 bases unmatched. CDR3 loop: CASSQEKSSGGRADTQYF. The CDR3 bases are TGTGCCAGCAGCCAAGAAAAAAGTAGCGGGGGGCGGGCAGATACGCAGTATTTT.

The rearrangement uses TRBV28 and TRBJ2-7, with D perhaps TRBD2 (6 bases). The germline CDR1 and CDR2 sequences are MDHEN and SYDVKM. This CDR3 comprises 14 residues. Trimming pared 6 bases from V and 4 bases from J, leaving 16 bases between. The CDR3, as DNA: TGTGCCAGCAGACGCGGCCGGGGGTCGTACGAGCAGTACTTC. Its protein is CASRRGRGSYEQYF. Looking up the rest from reference TRBV28 and TRBJ2-7 gives the full variable domain: DVKVTQSSRYLVKRTGEKVFLECVQDMDHENMFWYRQDPGLGLRLIYFSYDVKMKEKGDIPEGYSVSREKKERFSLILESASTNQTSMYLCASRRGRGSYEQYFGPGTRLTVT.

V gene TRBV11-3 combines with J gene TRBJ2-5, with D perhaps matching TRBD1 (5 bases). Trimming removed 1 base at V and 0 bases at J, with 9 bases between. This CDR3 has 15 residues. In germline, CDR1 is SGHNT, CDR2 YENEEA. CDR3 nucleotide sequence: TGTGCCAGCAGCTTAGGCGCAGGGTACCAAGAGACCCAGTACTTC. Residues: CASSLGAGYQETQYF.

The chain employs TRBV9 and TRBJ2-3, with a tentative D call TRBD2 (6 bases). The germline CDR1 and CDR2 sequences are SGDLS and YYNGEE. The CDR3 extends over 14 amino acids. Trimming left V 3 bases short and J 9 bases short, with 17 bases between. The CDR3: CASSGRDSSGTQYF. CDR3 sequence (DNA): TGTGCCAGCAGCGGCCGGGACTCCTCGGGGACGCAGTATTTT. The full variable domain, completed using reference TRBV9 and TRBJ2-3, is DSGVTQTPKHLITATGQRVTLRCSPRSGDLSVYWYQQSLDQGLQFLIQYYNGEERAKGNILERFSAQQFPDLHSELNLSSLELGDSALYFCASSGRDSSGTQYFGPGTRLTVL.

The chain carries TRBV27 and TRBJ1-2; a weak D match, TRBD1 (6 bases). This CDR3 is 15 amino acids long. The germline V and J ends were trimmed by 4 bases and 9 bases, with 21 bases remaining between them. Germline V gene sequence: CDR1 MNHEY, CDR2 SMNVEV (reference sequence). CDR3 sequence (DNA): TGTGCCAGCAGTTCCGCCGGGGGGCTAAAGAATAGCTACACCTTC. Translating gives CASSSAGGLKNSYTF.

As concerns this clone: Mismatch with germline at one junction end may stem from a read error. CDR3 loop: CASSIRDTEAFF. The CDR3 nucleotides read TGTGCCAGCAGCATAAGGGACACCGAAGCTTTCTTT. This chain links TRBV11-2 with TRBJ1-1, with D perhaps matching TRBD1 (6 bases). The CDR3 runs to 12 residues. Germline CDR1 is SGHAT and CDR2 is FQNNGV.

The V call is TRBV6-1, the J call TRBJ2-5; D unresolved. The V gene lost 1 base and the J gene lost 3 bases, with 9 bases spanning the gap. Germline V gene lookup returns CDR1 MNHNS and CDR2 SASEGT. The CDR3 extends over 14 amino acids. CDR3 in amino acids: CASSEGTSKETQYF. In nucleotides, the CDR3 is TGTGCCAGCAGTGAAGGTACCAGTAAAGAGACCCAGTACTTC.

V is TRBV9 and J is TRBJ2-1; D ambiguous. In germline, CDR1 is SGDLS, CDR2 YYNGEE. Trimming left V 6 bases short and J 0 bases short, with 13 bases between. The CDR3 sequence is 15 residues long. The CDR3 loop reads CASTIGPSSYNEQFF. DNA of the CDR3: TGTGCCAGCACTATTGGGCCGAGCTCCTACAATGAGCAGTTCTTC.

This clone was counted once. V is TRBV4-1 and J is TRBJ2-7, with D maybe TRBD1 (6 bases). V lost 0 bases and J lost 3, with 18 bases in between. The germline V gene has CDR1 MGHRA and CDR2 YSYEKL. The CDR3 contains 17 residues. The CDR3 is CASSQDPGIGQIYEQYV. The CDR3 DNA sequence: TGCGCCAGCAGCCAAGATCCGGGAATCGGACAGATCTACGAGCAGTACGTC.

The chain has TRBV9 and TRBJ2-7; 8 nucleotides match TRBD2. CDR1 is SGDLS and CDR2 is YYNGEE in the germline V gene. This CDR3 is built from 15 residues. The V gene end was trimmed by 2 bases and the J gene end by 7 bases; junction bases not matched to a gene: 11. The CDR3 DNA is TGTGCCAGCAGCGTTTGGGCGGGGGGCGGATCAGAGCAGTACTTC. This sequence encodes CASSVWAGGGSEQYF.

The genes are TRBV6-1 and TRBJ1-3; TRBD1 matches at 7 bases. After removal of 5 bases from V and 0 bases from J, the junction contained 4 bases not matched to a gene. This CDR3 is 15 amino acids long. Germline V gene lookup returns CDR1 MNHNS and CDR2 SASEGT. The CDR3 here is CASSRDSNSGNTIYF. In DNA form, the CDR3 reads TGTGCCAGCAGTCGGGACAGCAACTCTGGAAACACCATATATTTT.

The V call is TRBV14, the J call TRBJ2-1; 8 positions match TRBD1. The germline V gene has CDR1 SGHDN and CDR2 FVKESK. The CDR3 consists of 13 residues. V trimming: 5 bases; J trimming: 6 bases; junction bases outside the gene matches: 3. The CDR3 nucleotides read TGTGCCAGCAGCGGACAGGGTCCCAATGAGCAGTTCTTC. Translation: CASSGQGPNEQFF.

The chain links TRBV7-9 to TRBJ2-3; 10 bases match TRBD2. Trimming took 5 bases from V and 4 from J; bases not matched to a gene: 9. The V gene's germline CDR1 is SEHNR and CDR2 FQNEAQ (reference sequence). There are 16 residues in the CDR3. The CDR3 DNA is TGTGCCAGCAGCCGCTATTCTAGCGGGAGCGCAGATACGCAGTATTTT. Residues: CASSRYSSGSADTQYF.

V usage is TRBV2 and J usage is TRBJ1-2; 9 bases map to TRBD1. The CDR3 loop spans 14 amino acids. CDR1 and CDR2 (germline): SNHLY, FYNNEI. V dropped 9 bases and J dropped 1; count of bases not matched to a gene: 6. The CDR3: CASRDRASNYGYTF. CDR3 sequence (DNA): TGTGCCAGTAGGGACAGGGCGAGTAACTATGGCTACACCTTC.

This sequence joins TRBV5-1 and TRBJ2-5; 10 positions agree with TRBD2. There are 15 residues in the CDR3. The ends lost 3 bases at V and 3 bases at J; junction bases unmatched: 5. Germline CDR1 reads SGHRS; CDR2 reads YFSETQ. Here the CDR3 reads CASSSSGRDKETQYF. CDR3 sequence (DNA): TGCGCCAGCAGCTCCAGCGGGAGGGACAAAGAGACCCAGTACTTC.

This chain joins TRBV9 and TRBJ1-1, with TRBD1 as a possible D gene (6 bases). Germline V gives CDR1 SGDLS, CDR2 YYNGEE. V gave up 3 bases and J gave up 0 bases, with 21 bases separating them. This CDR3 has 18 amino acids. The CDR3 nucleotides are TGTGCCAGCAGCGAGGGAGGGGGGATGGGGGTCATGAACACTGAAGCTTTCTTT. It specifies CASSEGGGMGVMNTEAFF.

V is TRBV6-1 and J is TRBJ1-2; D is ambiguous. Trimming pared 0 bases from V and 4 bases from J, leaving 9 bases between. Per germline, CDR1 MNHNS and CDR2 SASEGT. The CDR3 sequence is 14 residues long. The CDR3 here is CASSEAGVSYGYTF. Written as DNA, the CDR3 is TGTGCCAGCAGTGAAGCCGGGGTAAGCTATGGCTACACCTTC.

This sequence joins TRBV19 and TRBJ2-3; a weak D match, TRBD1 (6 bases). V shed 4 bases and J shed 2 bases, with 19 bases lying between them. The CDR3 length is 17 residues. Germline-derived CDR1 and CDR2 are LNHDA and SQIVND (reference sequence). CDR3 sequence: CASSKQRAGVATDTQYF. Written as DNA, the CDR3 is TGTGCCAGTAGTAAGCAAAGGGCAGGGGTAGCCACAGATACGCAGTATTTT.

This chain joins TRBV14 and TRBJ1-2; possible D gene TRBD1, 5 bases. V was pared by 0 bases and J by 7 bases, with 12 bases between. The CDR3 is made up of 14 amino acids. Germline CDR1 and CDR2: SGHDN and FVKESK. The CDR3 DNA is TGTGCCAGCAGCCAAGATTTTCAGGGCGGTGGCTACACCTTC. Translating gives CASSQDFQGGGYTF.